This entry lists 14 T cell receptor beta chains sequenced from one sample in a study of T cells after posttransplantation cyclophosphamide. Busulfan-fludarabine conditioning, marrow transplant, and cyclophosphamide on days +3 and +4 were administered. TCRdb's copy holds only in-frame clones and misses some; the assay was immunoSEQ multiplex PCR. The profile covers 20,000 to 25,000 clones, none occurring a single time. The specimen was PBMCs, collected after allogeneic stem cell transplant with posttransplant cyclophosphamide. These receptors were collected from a male patient younger than 35 who received an allogeneic stem cell transplant from a related donor, was CMV-positive, and had no GVHD. Some T cells may originate from the graft donor.

This clone came up a few times. The chain carries TRBV9 and TRBJ2-5; D is ambiguous. Germline CDR1 and CDR2: SGDLS and YYNGEE. V was clipped by 4 bases and J by 4 bases, with 5 bases between them. The CDR3 runs 11 residues. CDR3 coding DNA: TGTGCCAGCAGCCCCGGAGAGACCCAGTACTTC. Protein: CASSPGETQYF.

This clone was detected many times. The gene calls are TRBV5-1 and TRBJ1-5; 8 positions match TRBD1. J gave up 7 bases and V 0 bases, and 3 bases lay outside the gene matches. CDR1 and CDR2 from the germline V gene are SGHRS and YFSETQ. This CDR3 is built from 14 residues. The CDR3: CASSLDYRGQPQHF. For the CDR3, the DNA is TGCGCCAGCAGCTTGGACTACAGGGGGCAGCCCCAGCATTTT.

This clone was seen many times. The V and J genes are TRBV9 and TRBJ2-3; D is possibly TRBD1 (6 bases). Germline V gene data show CDR1 as SGDLS and CDR2 as YYNGEE. There are 17 residues in the CDR3. V was clipped by 0 bases and J by 1 base, with 15 bases between them. The CDR3 region is CASSVAGGSSGTDTQYF. Written as DNA, the CDR3 is TGTGCCAGCAGCGTAGCTGGGGGCAGCTCAGGCACAGATACGCAGTATTTT.

At least ten counts were recorded for this clone. This chain joins TRBV18 and TRBJ2-3, with D perhaps TRBD2 (6 bases). The CDR3 runs to 15 residues. Germline CDR1 reads KGHSH; CDR2 reads LQKENI. Trimming removed 0 bases from V and 1 base from J, with 8 bases in between. The DNA of the CDR3 is TGTGCCAGCTCACCACCTAGGGAGGGCACAGATACGCAGTATTTT. Amino acids: CASSPPREGTDTQYF.

This clone was counted at least ten times. This rearrangement joins TRBV5-1 to TRBJ1-1; the match to TRBD1 covers 9 bases. Germline V gene sequence: CDR1 SGHRS, CDR2 YFSETQ. Trimming removed 3 bases from V and 1 base from J; junction bases left unmatched: 7. The CDR3 is 16 amino acids. The CDR3 loop reads CASSSGQGMRNTEAFF. CDR3 nucleotide sequence: TGCGCCAGCAGCTCAGGACAGGGGATGAGGAACACTGAAGCTTTCTTT.

This clone appeared many times. This rearrangement joins TRBV10-2 to TRBJ2-2; TRBD2 agrees at 9 bases. CDR1 is WSHSY and CDR2 is SAAADI in the germline V gene. V was pared by 2 bases and J by 6 bases, with 10 bases of the junction left unmatched. This CDR3 is built from 17 residues. The DNA of the CDR3 is TGCGCCAGCAGTGAGGAAGAATTAGCGGGAGATGCCGGGGAGCTGTTTTTT. It is translated as CASSEEELAGDAGELFF.

This clone was observed many times. This rearrangement joins TRBV28 to TRBJ2-7; 14 bases line up with TRBD2. The CDR3 has 17 residues. Trimming took 6 bases from V and 2 from J; bases not matched to a gene: 9. Germline V lookup: CDR1 MDHEN, CDR2 SYDVKM. The CDR3 DNA reads TGTGCCAGCAGGAGTGGACTAGCGGGAGGACTAACCTACGAGCAGTACTTC. This codes for CASRSGLAGGLTYEQYF.

The sample holds many counts of this clone. V gene TRBV5-6 combines with J gene TRBJ1-5; TRBD1 aligns across 9 bases. This CDR3 spans 15 amino acids. Germline CDR1 is SGHDT and CDR2 is YYEEEE. Trimming removed 2 bases from V and 2 bases from J; junction bases left unmatched: 2. The CDR3 DNA reads as TGTGCCAGCAGCTTACAGGGGGCAGGCAATCAGCCCCAGCATTTT. Translating it yields CASSLQGAGNQPQHF.

This clone was detected many times. The CDR3: CASSWKESYEQYF. The CDR3 DNA sequence: TGTGCCAGCAGTTGGAAGGAGTCCTACGAGCAGTACTTC. V gene TRBV27 combines with J gene TRBJ2-7; D call uncertain. CDR3 length equals 13 residues. Deletions cut 4 bases from V and 1 base from J, with 8 bases between. The germline V gene encodes CDR1 MNHEY and CDR2 SMNVEV (reference sequence).

Many counts were recorded for this clone. The gene calls are TRBV5-1 and TRBJ1-1, with 8 bases matching TRBD1. CDR3 length equals 13 residues. Germline V gives CDR1 SGHRS, CDR2 YFSETQ. The V gene end was trimmed by 5 bases and the J gene end by 4 bases; junction bases not matched to a gene: 4. The CDR3 coding sequence is TGCGCCAGCAGACGTGGACAGGGCACTGAAGCTTTCTTT. Translated: CASRRGQGTEAFF.

This clone was seen repeatedly, ten times or more. The chain couples TRBV4-3 to TRBJ2-3, with 16 bases matching TRBD2. The CDR3 runs 20 residues. The ends lost 0 bases at V and 3 bases at J; junction bases unmatched: 9. CDR1 is LGHNA and CDR2 is YSLEER in the germline V gene. CDR3 in DNA: TGCGCCAGCAGCCAAGAACCGGGACTAGCGGGAGGGCCGGGAACAGATACGCAGTATTTT. It yields the protein CASSQEPGLAGGPGTDTQYF.

Ten or more counts support this clone. This sequence joins TRBV10-3 and TRBJ1-1; D call uncertain. This CDR3 comprises 14 residues. V lost 0 bases and J 6 bases, leaving 11 bases between the germline ends. Germline-derived CDR1 and CDR2 are ENHRY and SYGVKD. The CDR3 loop is CAISESMRVSEAFF. CDR3 nucleotide sequence: TGTGCCATCAGTGAGTCGATGAGAGTTTCTGAAGCTTTCTTT.

There are many counts of this clone. This chain uses TRBV5-5 with TRBJ2-1; 8 bases line up with TRBD2. The CDR3 loop spans 15 amino acids. The ends lost 0 bases at V and 4 bases at J; junction bases unmatched: 3. CDR1 and CDR2 (germline): SGHKS, YYEKEE (reference sequence). The CDR3 is CASSLEAGGYNEQFF. The CDR3 coding sequence is TGTGCCAGCAGCTTGGAGGCGGGGGGATACAATGAGCAGTTCTTC.

This clone came up many times. The chain couples TRBV6-1 to TRBJ1-5; weak D call: TRBD1 (5 bases). The CDR3 runs to 17 residues. Trimming took off 1 base at V and 0 bases at J, with 13 bases between the two ends. Looked up from germline, CDR1 is MNHNS and CDR2 is SASEGT. CDR3 loop: CASSEVDSFLSNQPQHF. As DNA, the CDR3 is TGTGCCAGCAGTGAAGTAGACAGTTTCCTTAGCAATCAGCCCCAGCATTTT.